Below, 3 T cell receptor beta chains from the same sample are listed, as sequenced in a study of human T cells and chemical hapten exposure. One entry per CDR3 protein results from TCRdb running MiXCR on the RACE reads. This table holds roughly 200,000 distinct CDR3 sequences, 24% found once. Time point noted: patch test 3, about 24 weeks after DPC sensitization. Treatment denoted: therapeutic diphenylcyclopropenone sensitization with weekly scalp DPC. The sample here was whole blood, taken in connection with sensitization to the hapten diphenylcyclopropenone (DPC). Receptors originate from a middle-aged woman with alopecia areata. Some clones in this sample may be carry-over from other donors' samples.

V is TRBV28 and J is TRBJ2-7, with TRBD2 matching over 10 bases. CDR3 length: 15 amino acids. Germline values: CDR1 MDHEN, CDR2 SYDVKM. J gave up 4 bases and V 2 bases, and 5 bases lay outside the gene matches. CDR3 in amino acids: CASSLEAGGKYEQYF. CDR3 nucleotides: TGTGCCAGCAGTTTAGAAGCGGGAGGGAAGTACGAGCAGTACTTC.

This chain connects TRBV9 to TRBJ1-2; 8 bases line up with TRBD1. CDR1 is SGDLS and CDR2 is YYNGEE in the germline V gene. The CDR3 sequence is 15 residues long. The junction had 8 bases not matched to a gene; V was cut back by 4 bases and J by 3 bases. The CDR3 region has the DNA TGTGCCAGCAGCACGACAGGGGACGGGTACTATGGCTACACCTTC. Translation: CASSTTGDGYYGYTF.

The chain is built from TRBV18 and TRBJ2-7, with D unresolved. V lost 3 bases and J 2 bases, leaving 8 bases between the germline ends. This CDR3 is 13 amino acids long. Germline V CDR1 and CDR2: KGHSH, LQKENI. CDR3 DNA sequence: TGTGCCAGCTCACCGGCAGGCCCCTACGAGCAGTACTTC. Protein sequence: CASSPAGPYEQYF.